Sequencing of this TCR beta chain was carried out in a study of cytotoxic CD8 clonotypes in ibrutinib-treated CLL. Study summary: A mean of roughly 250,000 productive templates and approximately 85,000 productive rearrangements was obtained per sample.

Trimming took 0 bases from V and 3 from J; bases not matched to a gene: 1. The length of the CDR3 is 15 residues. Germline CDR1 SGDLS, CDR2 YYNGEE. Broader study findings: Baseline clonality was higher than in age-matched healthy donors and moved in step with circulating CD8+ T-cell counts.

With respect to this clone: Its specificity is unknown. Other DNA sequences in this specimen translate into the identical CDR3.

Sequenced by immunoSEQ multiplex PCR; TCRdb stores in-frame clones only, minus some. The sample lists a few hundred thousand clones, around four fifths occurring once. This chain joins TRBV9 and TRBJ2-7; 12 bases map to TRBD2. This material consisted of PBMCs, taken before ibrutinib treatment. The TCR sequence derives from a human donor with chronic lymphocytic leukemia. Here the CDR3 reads CASSVGLAGDYEQYF. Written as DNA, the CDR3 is TGTGCCAGCAGCGTAGGACTAGCGGGAGACTACGAGCAGTACTTC.